This T cell receptor (beta chain) was obtained from a study of T cell repertoires in cytomegalovirus infection. Germline V gene sequence: CDR1 SGHKS, CDR2 YYEKEE (reference sequence). The ends were cut back, 0 bases at V and 10 bases at J, with 10 bases in the middle. The length of the CDR3 is 12 residues. Study-wide findings and caveats: CMV-specific TCR beta clonotypes restricted by HLA-C were the ones dominating the ex vivo response.

A note on this clonotype: Its antigen is unknown.

TCRdb ran MiXCR on the reads and lists one entry per CDR3 protein. This sample yields some 680,000 distinct CDR3 sequences, of which under 40% are seen a single time; more than 2.5% belongs to the top ten. The sequence derives from a human donor in good health (CMV status not recorded). Some clones in this sample may be carry-over from other donors' samples. The sequenced material came from PBMCs. The chain recombines TRBV5-5 with TRBJ1-1, with D maybe TRBD1 (6 bases). For the CDR3, the DNA is TGTGCCAGCAGCTTGGAAGGGGGTCGAGCTTTCTTT. It codes for CASSLEGGRAFF.